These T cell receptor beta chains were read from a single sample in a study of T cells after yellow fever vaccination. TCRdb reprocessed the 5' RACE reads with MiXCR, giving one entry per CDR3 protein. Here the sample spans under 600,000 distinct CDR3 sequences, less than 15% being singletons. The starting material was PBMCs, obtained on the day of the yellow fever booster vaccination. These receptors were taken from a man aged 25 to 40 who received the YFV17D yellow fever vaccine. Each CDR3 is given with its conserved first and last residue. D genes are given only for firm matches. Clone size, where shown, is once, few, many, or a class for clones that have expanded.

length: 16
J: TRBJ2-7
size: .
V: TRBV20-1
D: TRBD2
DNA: TGCAGTGCAAGCCGTTCCGCGGGAGGGGACTCGGACGAGCAGTACTTC
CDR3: CSASRSAGGDSDEQYF

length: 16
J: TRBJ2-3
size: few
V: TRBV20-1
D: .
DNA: TGCAGTGCTAGGGTCGCTTCGAGTGGGGGAACAGATACGCAGTATTTT
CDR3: CSARVASSGGTDTQYF

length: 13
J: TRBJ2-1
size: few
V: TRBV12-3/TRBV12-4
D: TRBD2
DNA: TGTGCCAGCAGGACTAGCGGGAACAATGAGCAGTTCTTC
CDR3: CASRTSGNNEQFF

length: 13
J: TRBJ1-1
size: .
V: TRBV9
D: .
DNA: TGTGCCAGCAGCGTAGACCTAGGGGGTGAAGCTTTCTTT
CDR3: CASSVDLGGEAFF

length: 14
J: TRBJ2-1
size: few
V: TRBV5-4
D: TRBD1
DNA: TGTGCCAGCAGCGTGTCAGGGGGCTGGGATGAGCAGTTCTTC
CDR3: CASSVSGGWDEQFF

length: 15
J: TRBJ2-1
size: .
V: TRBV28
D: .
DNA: TGTGCCAGCAGCCACCTCGTGTCCGGGGACAATGAGCAGTTCTTC
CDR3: CASSHLVSGDNEQFF

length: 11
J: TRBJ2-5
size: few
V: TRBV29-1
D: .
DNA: TGCAGCGTTGCGGACCCAGGGACCCAGTACTTC
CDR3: CSVADPGTQYF

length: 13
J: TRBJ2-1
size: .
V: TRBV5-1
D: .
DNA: TGCGCCAGCAGCGGGGACGGTGGCAATGAGCAGTTCTTC
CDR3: CASSGDGGNEQFF

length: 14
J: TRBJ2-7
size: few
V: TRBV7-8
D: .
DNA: TGTGCCAGCAGCTTAAAGGGGGAGGGCTACGAGCAGTACTTC
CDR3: CASSLKGEGYEQYF

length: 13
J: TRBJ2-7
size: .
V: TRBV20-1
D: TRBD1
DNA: TGCAGTGCTGACGGGGACAGGGTTGACGAGCAGTACTTC
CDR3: CSADGDRVDEQYF

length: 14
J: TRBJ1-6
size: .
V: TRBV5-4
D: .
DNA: TGTGCCAGCGGGGACATCCCCAAGAATTCACCCCTCCACTTT
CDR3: CASGDIPKNSPLHF

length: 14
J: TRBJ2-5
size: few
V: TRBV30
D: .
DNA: TGTGCCTGGAGTCGGCTAGCGCCTCAAGAGACCCAGTACTTC
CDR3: CAWSRLAPQETQYF

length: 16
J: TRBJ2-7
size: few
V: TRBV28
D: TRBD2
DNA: TGTGCCAGCAGCGCCCCCCAGCGGGAGGGATCCTACGAGCAGTACTTC
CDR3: CASSAPQREGSYEQYF

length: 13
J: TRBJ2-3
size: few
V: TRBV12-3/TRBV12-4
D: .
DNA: TGTGCCAGCAGTTTTGTGATCTCAGATACGCAGTATTTT
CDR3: CASSFVISDTQYF

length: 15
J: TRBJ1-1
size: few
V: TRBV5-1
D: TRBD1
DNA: TGCGCCAGCAGCTTTTCCGGGACAGGGGACACTGAAGCTTTCTTT
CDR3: CASSFSGTGDTEAFF

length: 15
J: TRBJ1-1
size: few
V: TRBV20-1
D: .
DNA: TGCAGTGCTAGAGATCGTAAAGGATTGAACACTGAAGCTTTCTTT
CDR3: CSARDRKGLNTEAFF

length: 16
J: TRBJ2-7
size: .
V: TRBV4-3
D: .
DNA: TGCGCCAGCAGCCCAGGGGAAACAGGTATCATCTACGAGCAGTACTTC
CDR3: CASSPGETGIIYEQYF

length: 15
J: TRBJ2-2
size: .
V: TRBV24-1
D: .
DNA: TGTGCCACCAGTTCGGGACGTCGAAACACCGGGGAGCTGTTTTTT
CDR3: CATSSGRRNTGELFF

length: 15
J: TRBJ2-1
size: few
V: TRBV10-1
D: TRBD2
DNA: TGCGCCAGCAGGGTACCGGGACTAGCATCCAATGAGCAGTTCTTC
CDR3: CASRVPGLASNEQFF

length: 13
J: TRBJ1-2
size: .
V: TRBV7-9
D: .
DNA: TGTGCCAGCAGCTTAGCGAGTGCGCGGGGCTACACCTTC
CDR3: CASSLASARGYTF

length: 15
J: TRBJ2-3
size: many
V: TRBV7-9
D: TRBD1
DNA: TGTGCCAGCAGCTCGGGACAGGGTAGCACAGATACGCAGTATTTT
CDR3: CASSSGQGSTDTQYF

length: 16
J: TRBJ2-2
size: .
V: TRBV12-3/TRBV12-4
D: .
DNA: TGTGCCAGCAGCTTACCTCAACAGGGAATCACCGGGGAGCTGTTTTTT
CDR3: CASSLPQQGITGELFF

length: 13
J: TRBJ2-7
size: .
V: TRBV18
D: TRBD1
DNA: TGTGCCAGCTCCGAGACAGGGACCAACGAGCAGTACTTC
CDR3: CASSETGTNEQYF

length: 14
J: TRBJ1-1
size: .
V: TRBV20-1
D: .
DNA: TGCAGCCCCAGGAACGGACAGATGAACACTGAAGCTTTCTTT
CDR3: CSPRNGQMNTEAFF

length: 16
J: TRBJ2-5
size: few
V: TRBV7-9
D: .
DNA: TGTGCCAGCAGCTTATACTACGGAGGGAGCGGCGAGACCCAGTACTTC
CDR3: CASSLYYGGSGETQYF

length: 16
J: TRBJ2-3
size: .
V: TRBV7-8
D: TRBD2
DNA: TGTGCCAGCAGCCCCCATAGCGGGGCTAGCACAGATACGCAGTATTTT
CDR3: CASSPHSGASTDTQYF

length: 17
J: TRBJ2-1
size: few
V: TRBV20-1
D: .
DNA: TGCAGTGCTATTCACAGGGATAGCGTTAAAGCCTACAATGAGCAGTTCTTC
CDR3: CSAIHRDSVKAYNEQFF

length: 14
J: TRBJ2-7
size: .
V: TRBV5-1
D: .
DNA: TGCGCCAGCAGCTTGGCCCCCTTGGATTCCGAGCAGTACTTC
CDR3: CASSLAPLDSEQYF